These T cell receptor beta chains were read from a single sample in a study of T cells in localized non-small cell lung cancer. Produced via immunoSEQ multiplex PCR; TCRdb's table is partial and in-frame only. The sample yields some 41,000 clones, 75% to 85% seen once. Material: PBMCs, obtained before any cancer treatment. The receptors were sampled from a man between 40 and 69 years old with stage II lung adenocarcinoma. The CDR3 runs from the conserved cysteine through the conserved F or W.

TRBV28 CASRILGEKLFF
TRBV19 CASSSRGAGSNQPQHF
TRBV7-3 CASSPRGGRSSYEQYF
TRBV21-1 CASSKGAADTQYF
TRBV11-2 CASSFSTGTYEQYF
TRBV11-2 CASSLGRHEQFF
TRBV11-2 CASSLERIEAFF
TRBV12-5 CASGGPLNEQFF
TRBV7-9 CASGGDEKLFF
TRBV6-5 CASRGETGDTQYF
TRBV9 CASSAWKASSGANVLTF
TRBV4-2 CASSQETTGITEAFF
TRBV7-9 CASSLGSATDTQYF
TRBV10-3 CAISLLSITDTQYF
TRBV6-5 CASSYSGSSGANVLTF
TRBV6-1 CASRSQGYSYEQYF
TRBV5-1 CASSLGAQGLRHNEQFF
TRBV6-1 CASLEREGLREQFF
TRBV27 CASSSPGNGEKLFF
TRBV19 CASSIPSTARGQPQHF
TRBV7-2 CASSRRKGQGSSYNSPLHF
TRBV5-4 CASSANRDGYTF
TRBV6-5 CASSYYQGERNTEAFF
TRBV27 CASSLLPGQLIYEQYF
TRBV12-5 CASGRGQGSTDTQYF